This T cell receptor beta chain was identified during a study of blood T cell repertoires in COVID-19. The wider study: PBMCs, B-cell-depleted T cells, or T cells were the source of the cDNA or gDNA that made up the material.

CDR1 and CDR2 from the germline V gene are DFQATT and SNEGSKA (reference sequence). With 3 bases clipped from V and 9 bases from J, the junction kept 5 bases outside the gene matches. The CDR3 runs to 13 residues. As processed by the authors: Amplifying reference gene primers gave estimates of nucleated cell counts. Clones were sequenced by immunoSEQ multiplex PCR, and TCRdb holds only the in-frame ones, with some missing. V and J calls and clone size are those listed in that table; D and trimming were worked out from the DNA. This sample carries under 200,000 clones, roughly 86% of them seen once, and the ten largest clones take roughly 7%.

Input material: peripheral blood. The receptor's source is a man aged 45 to 65 with active or convalescent COVID-19. The chain couples TRBV20-1 to TRBJ1-6; TRBD1 agrees at 7 bases. The CDR3 nucleotides are TGCAGTGCTAGTCCCGGGACAGTTTCACCCCTCCACTTT. The encoded protein is CSASPGTVSPLHF.